The 4 T cell receptor beta chains below were found in one sample sequenced in a study of early T cells in non-severe SARS-CoV-2 infection. One entry per CDR3 protein results from TCRdb running MiXCR on the 5' RACE reads. The sample gives some 66,000 distinct CDR3 sequences, over 8% of which show up once; 3% to 3.5% is in the top ten. Specimen: whole blood. These receptors came from an adult who was a healthcare worker with PCR-confirmed SARS-CoV-2 infection or an uninfected control (not recorded which).

This clonotype has just a few counts. The genes are TRBV12-3 or TRBV12-4 and TRBJ2-2; 9 bases are shared with TRBD2. This CDR3 contains 16 residues. V gave up 2 bases and J gave up 2 bases; unmatched junction bases: 3. In DNA form, the CDR3 reads TGTGCCAGCAGTTTAAGGCTAGCGGGAAACACCGGGGAGCTGTTTTTT. It encodes CASSLRLAGNTGELFF.

This clonotype was found many times. This sequence joins TRBV6-5 and TRBJ2-3; D gene unclear. V gave up 7 bases and J gave up 7 bases, with 15 bases separating them. Germline V gene sequence: CDR1 MNHEY, CDR2 SVGAGI. The CDR3 is made up of 13 amino acids. CDR3 nucleotide sequence: TGTGCCAGCACCCCCTCCGGCCGGTATACGCAGTATTTT. This encodes CASTPSGRYTQYF.

This clonotype has a handful of counts. The V call is TRBV5-1, the J call TRBJ2-5, with TRBD2 matching over 7 bases. This CDR3 region has 14 residues. Germline V gene data show CDR1 as SGHRS and CDR2 as YFSETQ. V gave up 0 bases and J gave up 3 bases; unmatched junction bases: 2. CDR3 sequence: CASSLGGLEETQYF. The DNA of the CDR3 is TGCGCCAGCAGCTTGGGAGGACTAGAAGAGACCCAGTACTTC.

This clonotype was found many times. The V and J genes are TRBV20-1 and TRBJ1-6; perhaps TRBD1 as D (5 bases). The V and J ends lost 4 bases and 2 bases respectively, with 18 bases between them. Germline CDR1 and CDR2: DFQATT and SNEGSKA (reference sequence). The CDR3 has 17 amino acids. This CDR3 is CSATMGPTGPYNSPLHF. CDR3 in DNA: TGCAGTGCTACGATGGGACCCACAGGCCCCTATAATTCACCCCTCCACTTT.